This record covers a single T cell receptor (beta chain). What antigen it recognizes has not been identified. No much larger clone is present one base from it, and per-base qualities are unavailable. The QIAamp DNA FFPE kit was used to extract genomic DNA from formalin-fixed paraffin-embedded autopsy tissue. This sample stems from a study of T cell repertoires in MIS-A myocarditis (dated by TCRdb to between 2021 and 2024). Based on the germline V gene, the CDR1 and CDR2 sequences are MDHEN and SYDVKM. Trimming takes 2 bases off V and 5 bases off J; junction bases not matched to a gene: 16. Its CDR3 holds 18 amino acids, cysteine through phenylalanine. The CDR3 DNA has 54 bases and is translated from base 1. TCRbeta CDR3 regions were amplified with the immunoSEQ bias-controlled multiplex PCR and sequenced at high throughput. For the original study's pipeline: CDR3 sequences were collapsed and filtered with the immunoSEQ vendor pipeline, and the abundance and frequency of each unique TCRbeta CDR3 were thereby quantified. Dominant CDR3 amino acid sequences were clustered with SARS-CoV-2-specific ImmuneCODE TCRbeta sequences by CD-HIT at a 90% global sequence identity threshold. Clones were classed as hyperexpanded at frequencies of 0.1 to 1 and as large at frequencies of 0.01 to 0.1. The CDR3 amino acid sequences and the V and J gene assignments of the dominant clones were confirmed with MiXCR. The R stringdist package was used to compute Levenshtein distances between the patient clonotypes and the ImmuneCODE hits. Entries here come from immuneACCESS through TCRdb and include only in-frame sequences with V and J called. Some clones fail to appear in such tables; in the studies checked, an unresolved V gene covers under half of the shortfall, and the cause of the remainder is unknown. D and trimming were read from the DNA, whereas the V and J calls and clone size are those reported in that table. The sample profile shows about 15,000 clones; about 74% of them were found once. In total, the top ten clones hold around 60% of the sample.

This receptor was obtained from a young man with fulminant myocarditis from multisystem inflammatory syndrome in adults (MIS-A) after COVID-19. The sequencing sample was made of left ventricle heart tissue obtained at autopsy. The sample's cell subset or site label, decoded: cardiac tissue sample (left or right ventricle, interventricular septum, or pericardium). The V and J genes are TRBV28 and TRBJ2-7, and 9 junction bases match TRBD1. The CDR3 region reads CASSLIPWWDRVADEQYF. Read as DNA, the sequence is TGTGCCAGCAGTTTAATCCCCTGGTGGGACAGGGTTGCGGACGAGCAGTACTTC.